One and the same sample provided the 26 T cell receptor beta chains below, sequenced in a study of T cells in Graves' hyperthyroidism and ophthalmopathy. Regions amplified from RNA transcripts were the TCR beta CDR3 regions. The study used the HTBI primer set for a first-round RT-PCR of the TCR CDR3. TCRdb ran MiXCR on the multiplex PCR reads and lists one entry per CDR3 protein. The profile shows fewer than 250,000 distinct CDR3 sequences, 16% of them singletons. What was sequenced was blood. Receptor source: a woman younger than 30 with Graves' ophthalmopathy.

This clonotype occurred many times. The genes are TRBV2 and TRBJ1-6, with D possibly being TRBD1 (5 bases). The CDR3 is 16 amino acids. V lost 7 bases and J 7 bases, leaving 20 bases between the germline ends. CDR1 is SNHLY and CDR2 is FYNNEI in the germline V gene. The CDR3 here is CASKSRGLEFNSPLHF. CDR3 DNA sequence: TGTGCCAGCAAGAGTAGGGGTCTGGAGTTCAATTCACCCCTCCACTTT.

This clonotype was recorded many times. CDR3 coding DNA: TGTGCCAGCAGTGAAGTCGAGATTATGAACACTGAAGCTTTCTTT. Its translation: CASSEVEIMNTEAFF. This chain links TRBV6-1 with TRBJ1-1; D call uncertain. V was clipped by 1 base and J by 0 bases, with 9 bases between them. The CDR3 covers 15 residues. CDR1 is MNHNS, CDR2 SASEGT, per germline.

This clonotype was recorded at least ten times. The chain joins TRBV7-8 to TRBJ1-2, with TRBD1 matching 8 bases. The CDR3 extends over 12 amino acids. The J segment lost 7 bases and the V segment lost 5 bases, leaving 3 bases of the junction unmatched. Germline CDR1 and CDR2: SGHVS and FQNEAQ. The CDR3: CASSPDRAGYTF. The CDR3 nucleotides read TGTGCCAGCAGCCCGGACAGGGCTGGCTACACCTTC. Using reference TRBV7-8 and TRBJ1-2 for the parts outside the CDR3, the full variable domain is GAGVSQSPRYKVAKRGQDVALRCDPISGHVSLFWYQQALGQGPEFLTYFQNEAQLDKSGLPSDRFFAERPEGSVSTLKIQRTQQEDSAVYLCASSPDRAGYTFGSGTRLTVV.

This clonotype was detected many times. The chain links TRBV28 to TRBJ2-7; 7 nucleotides match TRBD1. This CDR3 is built from 14 residues. Germline assignment: CDR1 MDHEN and CDR2 SYDVKM. J lost 4 bases, V lost 6 bases, and 9 bases had no gene match. The CDR3 DNA follows: TGTGCCAGCAGCAAGACAGGGCTCAATTACGAGCAGTACTTC. It codes for CASSKTGLNYEQYF.

This clonotype was detected ten times or more. This chain links TRBV20-1 with TRBJ1-2; TRBD1 agrees at 7 bases. V dropped 5 bases and J dropped 1; count of bases not matched to a gene: 1. From germline, CDR1 is DFQATT and CDR2 SNEGSKA (reference sequence). This CDR3 is built from 12 residues. The CDR3 DNA is TGCAGTGCTCAGGGGGGTAACTATGGCTACACCTTC. Translation: CSAQGGNYGYTF.

The table lists this clonotype with many counts. The chain employs TRBV6-1 and TRBJ1-1; no reliable D call. CDR3 length: 15 amino acids. Between the trimmed V and J ends, which lost 5 bases and 1 base, there was a span of 14 bases. Looked up from germline, CDR1 is MNHNS and CDR2 is SASEGT. The chain's CDR3 is CASSPLGEGNTEAFF. In DNA form, the CDR3 reads TGTGCCAGCAGTCCCCTCGGGGAGGGGAACACTGAAGCTTTCTTT.

This clonotype was recorded at least ten times. The CDR3 reads CATSDTPTRREGTDTQYF. The CDR3 DNA follows: TGTGCCACCAGTGATACACCCACGAGGCGGGAGGGCACAGATACGCAGTATTTT. The chain combines TRBV24-1 with TRBJ2-3, with 8 positions matching TRBD2. CDR1 is KGHDR, CDR2 SFDVKD, per germline. The CDR3 is 18 amino acids. V lost 3 bases, J lost 1 base, and 11 bases stayed unmatched.

This clonotype was picked up many times. The J gene is TRBJ2-1, the V gene TRBV4-2; weak D call: TRBD1 (5 bases). The CDR3 has 15 amino acids. Germline V gene sequence: CDR1 LGHNA, CDR2 YNFKEQ. The V gene lost 0 bases and the J gene lost 0 bases, with 6 bases spanning the gap. This chain's CDR3 is CASSQDRVSYNEQFF. In DNA, the CDR3 is TGTGCCAGCAGCCAAGACAGGGTCTCCTACAATGAGCAGTTCTTC.

This clonotype was counted many times. The CDR3 sequence: CASRDPGQGYQPQHF. As DNA, the CDR3 is TGTGCCAGCAGGGACCCCGGACAGGGATATCAGCCCCAGCATTTT. V usage is TRBV6-2 or TRBV6-3 and J usage is TRBJ1-5, with TRBD1 matching over 8 bases. The CDR3 totals 15 residues. Germline values: CDR1 MNHEY, CDR2 SVGEGT. V dropped 6 bases and J dropped 5; count of bases not matched to a gene: 9.

This sequence joins TRBV18 and TRBJ1-1, with D perhaps matching TRBD1 (5 bases). Trimming took 2 bases from V and 0 from J, leaving 10 bases between them. Germline CDR1 KGHSH, CDR2 LQKENI. The CDR3 length is 15 residues. The CDR3 sequence is CASSPVRAMNTEAFF. In DNA, the CDR3 is TGTGCCAGCTCACCAGTCAGGGCCATGAACACTGAAGCTTTCTTT.

The table lists this clonotype with many counts. This sequence joins TRBV2 and TRBJ2-3; D not resolved. The germline CDR1 and CDR2 sequences are SNHLY and FYNNEI. The CDR3 is 12 amino acids. Trimming pared 5 bases from V and 6 bases from J, leaving 9 bases between. The CDR3 DNA is TGTGCCAGCAGTCAAGACGGGGATACGCAGTATTTT. Amino acid sequence: CASSQDGDTQYF.

This clonotype was seen repeatedly, ten times or more. The chain combines TRBV5-1 with TRBJ1-2; D ambiguous. The CDR3 runs 13 residues. Germline values: CDR1 SGHRS, CDR2 YFSETQ. Trimming removed 4 bases at V and 4 bases at J, with 11 bases between. The CDR3 loop reads CASSPAAGYGYTF. The CDR3 nucleotides read TGCGCCAGCAGCCCCGCGGCAGGCTATGGCTACACCTTC.

This clonotype showed up many times. V gene TRBV4-2 combines with J gene TRBJ2-3, with 9 bases fitting TRBD2. Germline V gene data show CDR1 as LGHNA and CDR2 as YNFKEQ. The CDR3 totals 16 residues. V lost 1 base and J lost 3; bases outside the gene matches: 5. CDR3 sequence reads: CASSQARAGGTDTQYF. In nucleotides, the CDR3 is TGTGCCAGCAGCCAAGCGCGCGCGGGGGGGACAGATACGCAGTATTTT.

In regard to this clonotype: A much larger clone is a single base away; this may be a read error. The rearrangement joins TRBV18 to TRBJ2-4; tentative D call: TRBD2 (6 bases). The CDR3 contains 12 residues. V was shortened by 8 bases and J by 6 bases, with 11 bases between the two germline ends. Germline V lookup: CDR1 KGHSH, CDR2 LQKENI. The CDR3 DNA follows: TGTGCCAGCACGGGGGACGGAAACATTCAGTACTTC. Its translation: CASTGDGNIQYF.

The DNA for the CDR3 is TGTGCCAGCAGCACAACCGGGACTAGCGGGAGGTATGAGCAGTTCTTC. This gives the protein CASSTTGTSGRYEQFF. V usage is TRBV7-9 and J usage is TRBJ2-1; TRBD2 agrees at 15 bases. The V segment lost 5 bases and the J segment 8 bases; nucleotides outside the gene matches: 7. Germline CDR1 and CDR2: SEHNR and FQNEAQ (reference sequence). The CDR3 extends over 16 amino acids.

This clonotype was detected many times. The chain has TRBV15 and TRBJ1-5, with D perhaps TRBD1 (5 bases). This CDR3 region has 15 residues. Germline CDR1 is LNHNV and CDR2 is YYDKDF (reference sequence). The V end was cut by 0 bases, the J end by 6 bases, with 12 bases between. Here the CDR3 reads CATSRESGSGQPQHF. In DNA, the CDR3 is TGTGCCACCAGCAGAGAATCAGGGTCCGGTCAGCCCCAGCATTTT.

This clonotype was seen a handful of times. J is TRBJ2-1 and V is TRBV6-4; 7 nucleotides line up with TRBD2. V shed 3 bases and J 0 bases; nucleotides not matched to a gene: 5. CDR1 MRHNA and CDR2 SNTAGT come from the germline V gene. CDR3 size: 16 residues. The CDR3 sequence is CASSDRGRASYNEQFF. CDR3 DNA: TGTGCCAGCAGTGATCGAGGGAGGGCCTCCTACAATGAGCAGTTCTTC.

This clonotype showed up many times. The chain uses TRBV7-2 and TRBJ1-4; D gene uncertain. Trimming took 6 bases from V and 0 from J, leaving 11 bases between them. CDR3 length equals 15 residues. Germline CDR1 is SGHTA and CDR2 is FQGNSA. CDR3 amino acids: CASSYDIATNEKLFF. CDR3 sequence (DNA): TGTGCCAGCAGTTATGACATTGCAACTAATGAAAAACTGTTTTTT.

This clonotype came up many times. The chain carries TRBV7-9 and TRBJ2-1; TRBD2 aligns across 8 bases. CDR1 is SEHNR and CDR2 is FQNEAQ in the germline V gene (reference sequence). This CDR3 region has 15 residues. V lost 2 bases, J lost 3 bases, and 3 bases stayed unmatched. The CDR3: CASSLYGTSYNEQFF. CDR3 bases: TGTGCCAGCAGCTTATACGGGACTAGCTACAATGAGCAGTTCTTC.

This clonotype was counted many times. The V and J genes are TRBV3-1 and TRBJ2-3; a weak D match, TRBD1 (5 bases). This CDR3 comprises 15 residues. V was shortened by 5 bases and J by 3 bases, with 15 bases between the two germline ends. CDR1 LGHDT and CDR2 YNNKEL come from the germline V gene (reference sequence). The CDR3 spells CASSYSGSSTDTQYF. The CDR3 region has the DNA TGTGCCAGCAGCTACTCAGGGTCGTCGACAGATACGCAGTATTTT.

The table lists this clonotype with many counts. The chain employs TRBV20-1 and TRBJ1-4; the D gene is possibly TRBD1 (5 bases). The CDR3 has 13 residues. V lost 7 bases to trimming and J lost 7 bases, with 16 bases between them. Looked up from germline, CDR1 is DFQATT and CDR2 is SNEGSKA (reference sequence). The CDR3 spells CSGQGLQGEKLFF. The CDR3 nucleotides are TGCAGTGGGCAAGGGCTTCAGGGTGAAAAACTGTTTTTT.

This clonotype was observed many times. In nucleotides, the CDR3 is TGCGCCAGCAGCGCATTGACAGGGGGCTCCTACGAGCAGTACTTC. It codes for CASSALTGGSYEQYF. The chain recombines TRBV5-1 with TRBJ2-7; 9 positions agree with TRBD1. The CDR3 extends over 15 amino acids. V dropped 4 bases and J dropped 0; count of bases not matched to a gene: 5. CDR1 is SGHRS, CDR2 YFSETQ, per germline.

This clonotype appeared many times. This chain joins TRBV2 and TRBJ1-1, with a possible D match to TRBD1 (6 bases). Germline V gene sequence: CDR1 SNHLY, CDR2 FYNNEI. Trimming removed 2 bases at V and 1 base at J, with 8 bases between. The CDR3 contains 14 residues. CDR3 region: CASSEQGWNTEAFF. The CDR3, as DNA: TGTGCCAGCAGTGAACAGGGGTGGAACACTGAAGCTTTCTTT.

V and J are TRBV18 and TRBJ2-1; 8 nucleotides match TRBD2. The germline V gene has CDR1 KGHSH and CDR2 LQKENI. Trimming at V came to 1 base and at J to 4 bases, leaving 3 bases not matched to a gene. This CDR3 is built from 15 residues. The CDR3 nucleotides are TGTGCCAGCTCACCACTGAGCGGGAGATACAATGAGCAGTTCTTC. The encoded protein is CASSPLSGRYNEQFF.

This chain uses TRBV12-3 or TRBV12-4 with TRBJ1-6; perhaps TRBD1 as D (5 bases). The CDR3 is 15 amino acids. Trimming took off 4 bases at V and 9 bases at J, with 16 bases between the two ends. This chain's CDR3 is CASSWGTQQGSPLHF. The CDR3 DNA sequence: TGTGCCAGCAGTTGGGGGACCCAGCAGGGTTCACCCCTCCACTTT.

There are many counts of this clonotype. This chain uses TRBV28 with TRBJ1-1; 8 bases line up with TRBD1. V trimming: 6 bases; J trimming: 2 bases; junction bases outside the gene matches: 14. The CDR3 is made up of 17 amino acids. Germline assignment: CDR1 MDHEN and CDR2 SYDVKM. The CDR3 here is CASSYYRTGRRNTEAFF. CDR3 nucleotides: TGTGCCAGCAGCTACTACCGGACAGGGAGGCGCAACACTGAAGCTTTCTTT.